These 11 T cell receptor beta chains originate from one sample sequenced in a study of human thymus T cells. Assay used: immunoSEQ multiplex PCR; TCRdb lists only in-frame clones, some missing. This table holds 120,000 or so clones, over 85% found once. Thymus tissue was removed during corrective cardiac surgery. The sample comprised thymus tissue. These receptors were taken from a boy in the first two years of life with a congenital heart defect but otherwise immunologically healthy.

This clone was observed a single time. The V and J genes are TRBV5-6 and TRBJ1-2; D ambiguous. The CDR3 consists of 13 residues. Germline CDR1 is SGHDT and CDR2 is YYEEEE. The V and J ends lost 2 bases and 2 bases respectively, with 7 bases between them. The CDR3 reads CASSFNGNYGYTF. The DNA of the CDR3 is TGTGCCAGCAGCTTTAACGGGAACTATGGCTACACCTTC.

The chain joins TRBV27 to TRBJ2-6; D could derive from TRBD1 or TRBD2 (6 bases each). V lost 5 bases and J 2 bases, leaving 10 bases between the germline ends. Germline V gene sequence: CDR1 MNHEY, CDR2 SMNVEV (reference sequence). The CDR3 totals 15 residues. The CDR3 spells CASSPGGPGANVLTF. CDR3 nucleotides: TGTGCCAGCAGTCCCGGGGGCCCTGGGGCCAACGTCCTGACTTTC.

This clone was seen only once. The chain employs TRBV4-3 and TRBJ2-5; 13 bases align to TRBD2. This CDR3 spans 19 amino acids. V shed 4 bases and J 0 bases; nucleotides not matched to a gene: 11. Germline assignment: CDR1 LGHNA and CDR2 YSLEER. The CDR3 DNA reads as TGCGCCAGCAGCCCCGATACTAGCGGGGGGGACCACTACCAAGAGACCCAGTACTTC. Translated: CASSPDTSGGDHYQETQYF.

The V call is TRBV4-1, the J call TRBJ2-7, with D possibly matching TRBD2 (5 bases). Germline loops: CDR1 MGHRA, CDR2 YSYEKL. The CDR3 has 16 amino acids. The germline V and J ends were trimmed by 0 bases and 5 bases, with 17 bases remaining between them. CDR3 bases: TGCGCCAGCAGCCAAGAACCCGAAGGTCCCGGGGACGAGCAGTACTTC. Its protein is CASSQEPEGPGDEQYF.

In DNA, the CDR3 is TGCGCCAGCAGCTCGGACAGGTACCAAGAGACCCAGTACTTC. Amino acids: CASSSDRYQETQYF. The chain links TRBV5-1 to TRBJ2-5; 7 bases line up with TRBD1. The V segment lost 3 bases and the J segment 0 bases; nucleotides outside the gene matches: 2. The CDR3 covers 14 residues. The germline V gene has CDR1 SGHRS and CDR2 YFSETQ.

V and J are TRBV7-9 and TRBJ1-1; 9 positions agree with TRBD1. Germline V gene lookup returns CDR1 SEHNR and CDR2 FQNEAQ (reference sequence). V gave up 1 base and J gave up 5 bases; unmatched junction bases: 14. The CDR3 totals 18 residues. The CDR3 sequence is CASSLGRGGGQGRTEAFF. The CDR3 DNA is TGTGCCAGCAGCTTAGGTCGGGGAGGCGGACAGGGGCGAACTGAAGCTTTCTTT.

This chain uses TRBV5-1 with TRBJ1-1; D gene ambiguous. The CDR3 is 16 amino acids. The V gene's germline CDR1 is SGHRS and CDR2 YFSETQ. Trimming removed 4 bases at V and 0 bases at J, with 16 bases between. CDR3 loop: CASSPRPDAVNTEAFF. The CDR3, as DNA: TGCGCCAGCAGCCCAAGACCAGACGCTGTGAACACTGAAGCTTTCTTT.

This clone was recorded only once. Here the CDR3 DNA reads TGTGCCAGCAGTTTAGGGGTCCGGGGAGGGGGACACAATCAGCCCCAGCATTTT. It codes for CASSLGVRGGGHNQPQHF. The rearrangement joins TRBV28 to TRBJ1-5, with D maybe TRBD1 (6 bases). This CDR3 has 18 residues. Trimming stripped 2 bases from V and 3 bases from J, with 20 bases between. The germline V gene encodes CDR1 MDHEN and CDR2 SYDVKM.

CDR3 amino acids: CASSPRLAGGHEQFF. CDR3 sequence (DNA): TGTGCCAGCAGCCCAAGACTAGCGGGGGGCCATGAGCAGTTCTTC. The gene calls are TRBV6-5 and TRBJ2-1; 13 nucleotides line up with TRBD2. With V trimmed by 6 bases and J by 8 bases, 7 bases remained unmatched. Germline lookup yields CDR1 MNHEY and CDR2 SVGAGI. This CDR3 comprises 15 residues.

This rearrangement joins TRBV7-2 to TRBJ1-2; D is ambiguous. Germline V gene sequence: CDR1 SGHTA, CDR2 FQGNSA. Trimming pared 5 bases from V and 6 bases from J, leaving 7 bases between. The CDR3 extends over 11 amino acids. The CDR3: CASSPYNGYTF. The CDR3 nucleotides read TGTGCCAGCAGCCCCTACAATGGCTACACCTTC.

The chain couples TRBV5-1 to TRBJ1-2; unclear D gene. Trimming took 4 bases from V and 2 from J, leaving 9 bases between them. Germline lookup yields CDR1 SGHRS and CDR2 YFSETQ. The CDR3 runs 13 residues. CDR3 DNA sequence: TGCGCCAGCAGCCCAGGAGCCAACTATGGCTACACCTTC. It specifies CASSPGANYGYTF.